This T cell receptor beta chain derives from a study of blood T cell repertoires in COVID-19. Study information: Whether acute or convalescent, the COVID-19 samples came from the United States, Italy and Spain. The analysed material was cDNA or gDNA that came from T cells, B-cell-depleted T cells, or PBMCs.

In the source study's methods: Amplifying reference gene primers gave estimates of nucleated cell counts. Sequencing used immunoSEQ multiplex PCR; TCRdb keeps in-frame clones, though not all of them. The DNA gave D and trimming, while V, J and clone size come from that table. The sample carries some 160,000 clones, approximately 83% recorded once. V shed 6 bases and J 0 bases; nucleotides not matched to a gene: 3. From germline, CDR1 is MNHEY and CDR2 SVGAGI. This CDR3 has 15 amino acids. The sequence was collected from a man between 65 and 79 years old who had recovered from COVID-19. The specimen sequenced was peripheral blood. This rearrangement joins TRBV6-5 to TRBJ2-4; 9 bases are a match to TRBD1. The CDR3 here is CASRGTGTAKNIQYF. The DNA of the CDR3 is TGTGCCAGCAGGGGGACAGGGACAGCCAAAAACATTCAGTACTTC.